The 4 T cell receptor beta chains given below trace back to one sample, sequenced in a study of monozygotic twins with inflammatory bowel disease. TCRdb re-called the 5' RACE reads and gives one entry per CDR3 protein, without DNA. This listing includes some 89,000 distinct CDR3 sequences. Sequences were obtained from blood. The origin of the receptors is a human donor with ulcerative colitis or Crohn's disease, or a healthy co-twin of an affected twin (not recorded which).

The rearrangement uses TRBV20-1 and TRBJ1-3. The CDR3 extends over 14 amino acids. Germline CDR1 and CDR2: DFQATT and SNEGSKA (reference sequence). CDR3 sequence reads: CSAITTSSGNTIYF.

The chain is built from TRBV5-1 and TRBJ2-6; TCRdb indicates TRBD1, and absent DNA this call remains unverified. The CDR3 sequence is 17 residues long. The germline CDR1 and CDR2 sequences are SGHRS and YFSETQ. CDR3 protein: CASSLGLGVSGANVLTF.

CDR3 region: CASSEKTGYNQPQHF. V usage is TRBV6-1 and J usage is TRBJ1-5; absent DNA, TCRdb's TRBD1 call cannot be checked. The CDR3 contains 15 residues. Looked up from germline, CDR1 is MNHNS and CDR2 is SASEGT.

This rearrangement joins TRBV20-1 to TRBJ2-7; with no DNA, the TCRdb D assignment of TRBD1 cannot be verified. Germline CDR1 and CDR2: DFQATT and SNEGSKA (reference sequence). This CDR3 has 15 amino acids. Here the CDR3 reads CSAREKRDPTYEQYF.